The present T cell receptor beta chain was sequenced within a study of blood T cell repertoires in COVID-19. Study in general: Donors in the United States, Italy and Spain gave samples during acute or convalescent COVID-19. Sources were T cells, B-cell-depleted T cells, or PBMCs; the material itself was cDNA or gDNA.

This CDR3 comprises 12 residues. Trimming took 6 bases from V and 1 from J, leaving 10 bases between them. The germline gives CDR1 SQVTM, CDR2 ANQGSEA. Sequencing was performed with immunoSEQ multiplex PCR; in TCRdb, only in-frame clones are kept and a portion is missing. The table shows fewer than 60,000 clones, with about 87% occurring only once. The specimen was peripheral blood. V usage is TRBV29-1 and J usage is TRBJ2-7; weak D call: TRBD1 (6 bases). This TCR was recovered from a human donor with active COVID-19. The donor label of this sample is uncertain. CDR3 sequence: CSVKGDSYEQYF. CDR3 DNA sequence: TGCAGCGTGAAGGGGGATTCCTACGAGCAGTACTTC.